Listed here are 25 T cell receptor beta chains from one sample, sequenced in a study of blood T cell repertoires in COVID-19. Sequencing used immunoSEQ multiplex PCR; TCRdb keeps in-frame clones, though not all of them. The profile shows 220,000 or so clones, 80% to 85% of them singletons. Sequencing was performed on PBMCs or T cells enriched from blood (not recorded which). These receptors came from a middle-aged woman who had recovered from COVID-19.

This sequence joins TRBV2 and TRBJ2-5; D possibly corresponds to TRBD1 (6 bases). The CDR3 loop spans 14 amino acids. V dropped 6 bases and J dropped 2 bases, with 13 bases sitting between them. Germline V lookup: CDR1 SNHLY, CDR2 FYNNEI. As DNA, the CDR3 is TGTGCCAGCAGGAGGACAGAACTACAAGAGACCCAGTACTTC. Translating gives CASRRTELQETQYF.

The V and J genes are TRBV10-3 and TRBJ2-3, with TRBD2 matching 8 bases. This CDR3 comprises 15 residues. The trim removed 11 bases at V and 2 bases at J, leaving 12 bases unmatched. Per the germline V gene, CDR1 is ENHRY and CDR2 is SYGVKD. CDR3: CAAGASGSVTDTQYF. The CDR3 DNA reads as TGTGCCGCGGGGGCCAGCGGGAGCGTCACAGATACGCAGTATTTT.

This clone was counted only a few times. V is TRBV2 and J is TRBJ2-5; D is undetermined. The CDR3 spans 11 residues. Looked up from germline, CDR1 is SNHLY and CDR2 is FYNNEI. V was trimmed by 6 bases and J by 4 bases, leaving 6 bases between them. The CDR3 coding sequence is TGTGCCAGCAGGTACAGAGAGACCCAGTACTTC. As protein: CASRYRETQYF. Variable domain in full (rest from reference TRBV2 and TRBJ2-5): EPEVTQTPSHQVTQMGQEVILRCVPISNHLYFYWYRQILGQKVEFLVSFYNNEISEKSEIFDDQFSVERPDGSNFTLKIRSTKLEDSAMYFCASRYRETQYFGPGTRLLVL.

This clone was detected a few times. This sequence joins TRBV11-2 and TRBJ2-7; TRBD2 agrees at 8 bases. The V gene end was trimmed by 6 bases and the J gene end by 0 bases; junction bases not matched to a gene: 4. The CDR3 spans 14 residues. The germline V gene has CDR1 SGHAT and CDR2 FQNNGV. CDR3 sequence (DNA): TGTGCCAGCAGTCGGGGGGGGAACTCCTACGAGCAGTACTTC. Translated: CASSRGGNSYEQYF.

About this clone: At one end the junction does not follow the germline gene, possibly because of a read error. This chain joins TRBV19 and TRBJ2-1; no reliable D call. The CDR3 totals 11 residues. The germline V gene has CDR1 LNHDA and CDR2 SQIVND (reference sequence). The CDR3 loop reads CASSIGDEQFF. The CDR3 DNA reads TGTGCCAGTAGTATAGGAGATGAGCAATTCTTC.

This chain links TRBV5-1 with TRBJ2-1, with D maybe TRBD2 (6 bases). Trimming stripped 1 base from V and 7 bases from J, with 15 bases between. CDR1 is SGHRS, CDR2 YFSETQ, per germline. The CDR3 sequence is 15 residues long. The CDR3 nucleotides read TGCGCCAGCAGCTTGTCGGGAGTGGTGGGGAATGAGCAGTTCTTC. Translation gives CASSLSGVVGNEQFF.

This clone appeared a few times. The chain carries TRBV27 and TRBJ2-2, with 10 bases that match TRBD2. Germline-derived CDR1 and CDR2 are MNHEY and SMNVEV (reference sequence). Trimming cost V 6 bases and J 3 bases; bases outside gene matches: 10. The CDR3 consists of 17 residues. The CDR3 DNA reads TGTGCCAGCAGGGCCCCCCTAGCGGGAGTTTACACCGGGGAGCTGTTTTTT. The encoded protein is CASRAPLAGVYTGELFF.

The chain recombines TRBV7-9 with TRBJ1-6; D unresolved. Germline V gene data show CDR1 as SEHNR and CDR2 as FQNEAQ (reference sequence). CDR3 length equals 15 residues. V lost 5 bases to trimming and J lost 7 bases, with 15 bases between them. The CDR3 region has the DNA TGTGCCAGCAGCCTTACCGACACGGCCAATTCACCCCTCCACTTT. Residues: CASSLTDTANSPLHF.

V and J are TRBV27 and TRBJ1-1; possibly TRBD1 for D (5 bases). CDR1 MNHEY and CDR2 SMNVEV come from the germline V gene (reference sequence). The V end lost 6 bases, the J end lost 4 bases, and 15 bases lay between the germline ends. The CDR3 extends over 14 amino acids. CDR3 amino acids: CASSQLLGGTEAFF. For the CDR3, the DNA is TGTGCCAGCAGCCAACTACTCGGGGGCACTGAAGCTTTCTTT.

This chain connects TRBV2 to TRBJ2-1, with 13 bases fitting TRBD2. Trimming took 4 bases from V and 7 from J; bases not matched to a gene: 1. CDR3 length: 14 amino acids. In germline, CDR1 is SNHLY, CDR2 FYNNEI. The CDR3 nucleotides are TGTGCCAGCAGTGGGACTAGCGGGAGTAATGAGCAGTTCTTC. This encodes CASSGTSGSNEQFF.

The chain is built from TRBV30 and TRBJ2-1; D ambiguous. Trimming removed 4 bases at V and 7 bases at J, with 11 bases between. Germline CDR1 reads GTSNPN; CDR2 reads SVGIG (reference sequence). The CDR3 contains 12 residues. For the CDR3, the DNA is TGTGCCTGGACCAACACAGTGAATGAGCAGTTCTTC. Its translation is CAWTNTVNEQFF.

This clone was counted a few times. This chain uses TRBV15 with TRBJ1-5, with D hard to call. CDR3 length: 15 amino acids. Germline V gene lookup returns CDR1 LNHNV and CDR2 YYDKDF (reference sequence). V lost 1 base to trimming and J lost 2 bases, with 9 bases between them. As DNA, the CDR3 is TGTGCCACCAGCAGAGGTGGTCCGGGCAATCAGCCCCAGCATTTT. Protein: CATSRGGPGNQPQHF.

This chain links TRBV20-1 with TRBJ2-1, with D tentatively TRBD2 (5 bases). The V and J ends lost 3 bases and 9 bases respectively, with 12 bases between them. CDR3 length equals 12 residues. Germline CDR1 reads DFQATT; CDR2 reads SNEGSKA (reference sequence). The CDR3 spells CSASSGFSEQFF. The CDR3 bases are TGCAGTGCTAGTTCGGGGTTCAGTGAGCAGTTCTTC.

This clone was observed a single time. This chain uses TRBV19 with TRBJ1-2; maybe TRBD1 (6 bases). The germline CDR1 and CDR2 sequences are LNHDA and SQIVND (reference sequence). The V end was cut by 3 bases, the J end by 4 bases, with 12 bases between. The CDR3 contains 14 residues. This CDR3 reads CASSIRGQTYGYTF. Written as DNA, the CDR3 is TGTGCCAGTAGTATCAGAGGACAGACCTATGGCTACACCTTC. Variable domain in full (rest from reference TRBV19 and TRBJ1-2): DGGITQSPKYLFRKEGQNVTLSCEQNLNHDAMYWYRQDPGQGLRLIYYSQIVNDFQKGDIAEGYSVSREKKESFPLTVTSAQKNPTAFYLCASSIRGQTYGYTFGSGTRLTVV.

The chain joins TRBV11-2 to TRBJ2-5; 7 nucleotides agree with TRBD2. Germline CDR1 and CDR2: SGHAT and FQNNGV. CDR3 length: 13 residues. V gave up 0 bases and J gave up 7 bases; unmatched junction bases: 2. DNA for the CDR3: TGTGCCAGCAGCTTAGAGGGGAGGGGGACCCAGTACTTC. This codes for CASSLEGRGTQYF.

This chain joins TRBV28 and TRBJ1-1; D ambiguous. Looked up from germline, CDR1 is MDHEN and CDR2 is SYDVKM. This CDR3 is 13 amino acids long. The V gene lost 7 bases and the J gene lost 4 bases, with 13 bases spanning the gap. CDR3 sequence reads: CASTEPTGTEAFF. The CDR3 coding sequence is TGTGCCAGCACTGAGCCGACGGGCACTGAAGCTTTCTTT.

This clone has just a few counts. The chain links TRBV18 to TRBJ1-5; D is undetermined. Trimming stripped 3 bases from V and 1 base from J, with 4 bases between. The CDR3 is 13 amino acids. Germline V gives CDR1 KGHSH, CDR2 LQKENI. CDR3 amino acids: CASSPGSNQPQHF. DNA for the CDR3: TGTGCCAGCTCACCGGGCAGCAATCAGCCCCAGCATTTT.

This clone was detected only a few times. This CDR3 reads CATLTGGYTF. The CDR3 DNA sequence: TGTGCCACTCTCACGGGTGGCTACACCTTC. This chain joins TRBV28 and TRBJ1-2, with D unresolved. V lost 10 bases to trimming and J lost 7 bases, with 10 bases between them. The germline V gene encodes CDR1 MDHEN and CDR2 SYDVKM. This CDR3 is 10 amino acids long.

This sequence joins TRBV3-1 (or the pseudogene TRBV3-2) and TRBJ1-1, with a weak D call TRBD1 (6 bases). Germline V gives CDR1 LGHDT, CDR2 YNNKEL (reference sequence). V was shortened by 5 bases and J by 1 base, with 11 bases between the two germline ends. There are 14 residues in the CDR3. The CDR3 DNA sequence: TGTGCCAGCAGCTTCGGACAGCAGAACACTGAAGCTTTCTTT. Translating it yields CASSFGQQNTEAFF.

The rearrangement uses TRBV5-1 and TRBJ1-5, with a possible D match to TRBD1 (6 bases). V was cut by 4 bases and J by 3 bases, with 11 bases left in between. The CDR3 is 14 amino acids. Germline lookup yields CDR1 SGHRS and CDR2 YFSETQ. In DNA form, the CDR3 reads TGCGCCAGCAGCATAGGGGGGGACAATCAGCCCCAGCATTTT. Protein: CASSIGGDNQPQHF.

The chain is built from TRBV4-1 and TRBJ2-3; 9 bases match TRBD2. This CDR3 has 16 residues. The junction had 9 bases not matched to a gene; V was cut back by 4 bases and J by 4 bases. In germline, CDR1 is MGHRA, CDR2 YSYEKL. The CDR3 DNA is TGCGCCAGCAGCCCGGAGGGCGGGAGGGAGCCAGATACGCAGTATTTT. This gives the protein CASSPEGGREPDTQYF.

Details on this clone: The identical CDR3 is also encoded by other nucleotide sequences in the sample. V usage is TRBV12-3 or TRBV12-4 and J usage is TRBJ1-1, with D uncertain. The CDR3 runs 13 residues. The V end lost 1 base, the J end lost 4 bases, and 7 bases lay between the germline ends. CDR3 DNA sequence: TGTGCCAGCAGTTTAGTGGAGGGCACTGAAGCTTTCTTT. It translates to CASSLVEGTEAFF.

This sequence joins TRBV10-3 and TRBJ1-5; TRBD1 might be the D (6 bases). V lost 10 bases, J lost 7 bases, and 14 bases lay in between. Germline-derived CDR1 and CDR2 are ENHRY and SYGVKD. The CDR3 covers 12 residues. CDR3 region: CATQQGNQPQHF. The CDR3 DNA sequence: TGTGCCACCCAACAGGGTAACCAGCCCCAGCATTTT.

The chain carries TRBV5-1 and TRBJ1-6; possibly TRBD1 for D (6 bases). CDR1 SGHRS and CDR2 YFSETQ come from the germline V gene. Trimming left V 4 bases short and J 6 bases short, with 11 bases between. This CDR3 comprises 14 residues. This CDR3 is CASSADSFNSPLHF. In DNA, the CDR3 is TGCGCCAGCAGCGCGGACAGCTTTAATTCACCCCTCCACTTT. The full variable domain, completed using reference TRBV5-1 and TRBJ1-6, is KAGVTQTPRYLIKTRGQQVTLSCSPISGHRSVSWYQQTPGQGLQFLFEYFSETQRNKGNFPGRFSGRQFSNSRSEMNVSTLELGDSALYLCASSADSFNSPLHFGNGTRLTVT.

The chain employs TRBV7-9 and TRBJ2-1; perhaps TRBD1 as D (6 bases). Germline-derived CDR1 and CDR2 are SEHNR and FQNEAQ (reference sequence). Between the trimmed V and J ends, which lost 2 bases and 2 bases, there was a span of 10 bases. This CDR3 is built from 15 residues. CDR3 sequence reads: CASSLLQGPYNEQFF. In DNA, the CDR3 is TGTGCCAGCAGCTTATTACAGGGTCCCTACAATGAGCAGTTCTTC.